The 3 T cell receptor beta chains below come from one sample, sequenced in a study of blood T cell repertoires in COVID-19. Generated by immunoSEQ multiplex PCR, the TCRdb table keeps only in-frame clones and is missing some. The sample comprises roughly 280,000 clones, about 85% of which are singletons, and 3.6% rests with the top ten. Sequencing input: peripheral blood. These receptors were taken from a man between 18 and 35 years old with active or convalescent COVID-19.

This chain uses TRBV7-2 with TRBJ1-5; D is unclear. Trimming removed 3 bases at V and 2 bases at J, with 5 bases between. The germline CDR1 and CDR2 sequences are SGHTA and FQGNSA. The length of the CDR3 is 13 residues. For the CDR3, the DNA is TGTGCCAGCAGCTTCCCCGGCAATCAGCCCCAGCATTTT. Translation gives CASSFPGNQPQHF.

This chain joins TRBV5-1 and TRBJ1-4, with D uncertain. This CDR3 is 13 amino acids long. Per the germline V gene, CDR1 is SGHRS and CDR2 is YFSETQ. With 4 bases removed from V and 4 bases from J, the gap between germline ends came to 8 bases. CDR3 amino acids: CASSPSLNEKLFF. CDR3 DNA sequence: TGCGCCAGCAGCCCGTCCCTTAATGAAAAACTGTTTTTT. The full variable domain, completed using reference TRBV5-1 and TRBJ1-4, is KAGVTQTPRYLIKTRGQQVTLSCSPISGHRSVSWYQQTPGQGLQFLFEYFSETQRNKGNFPGRFSGRQFSNSRSEMNVSTLELGDSALYLCASSPSLNEKLFFGSGTQLSVL.

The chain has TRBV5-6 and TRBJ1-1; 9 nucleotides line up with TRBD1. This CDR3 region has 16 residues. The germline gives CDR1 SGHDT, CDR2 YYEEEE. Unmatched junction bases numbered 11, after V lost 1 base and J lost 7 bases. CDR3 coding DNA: TGTGCCAGCAGCTTGTATCCGGGACAGGGCATTAATGAAGCTTTCTTT. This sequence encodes CASSLYPGQGINEAFF.